This T cell receptor (beta chain) came from a study of blood T cell repertoires in COVID-19. The germline CDR1 and CDR2 sequences are SGHRS and YFSETQ. This CDR3 comprises 15 residues. The germline V and J ends were trimmed by 1 base and 3 bases, with 10 bases remaining between them. This clone came up once. In the authors' workflow: How many nucleated cells were present was estimated from reference gene primer amplification. Using immunoSEQ multiplex PCR, the repertoire was profiled, and TCRdb retains in-frame clones only, with some absent. V, J and clone size are those of that table, while D and trimming were read from the DNA. Among about 670,000 clones listed, about 87% were seen once.

Sequences were obtained from peripheral blood. The receptor was isolated from a woman aged 18-29 years with acute or convalescent COVID-19. The J gene is TRBJ2-2, the V gene TRBV5-1; D possibly corresponds to TRBD1 (7 bases). The CDR3 spells CASSLSGGYTGELFF. The CDR3 bases are TGCGCCAGCAGCTTGTCAGGGGGGTACACCGGGGAGCTGTTTTTT.